Following are 29 T cell receptor beta chains from one sample sequenced in a study of blood T cells in healthy people across ages. A second PCR of roughly 7 to 11 cycles used a sample-barcoded 5' primer and a J-beta primer mix. A single record per CDR3 protein comes from TCRdb applying MiXCR to the 5' RACE reads. The data hold hundreds of thousands of distinct CDR3 sequences, with nearly 25% observed a single time. These data also featured in a second study, about T cells of mothers and their children.

Material: blood. These receptors originate from a boy younger than 18 in good health.

The chain links TRBV7-9 to TRBJ2-5; tentatively, D is TRBD1 (5 bases). With 3 bases removed from V and 0 bases from J, the gap between germline ends came to 11 bases. The germline gives CDR1 SEHNR, CDR2 FQNEAQ (reference sequence). The CDR3 is 15 residues long. Here the CDR3 reads CASSLTELNQETQYF. In nucleotides, the CDR3 is TGTGCCAGCAGCTTGACAGAACTCAACCAAGAGACCCAGTACTTC.

This clonotype has just a few counts. V gene TRBV7-9 combines with J gene TRBJ2-5; 11 nucleotides agree with TRBD2. The junction had 0 bases not matched to a gene; V was cut back by 3 bases and J by 3 bases. Germline CDR1 and CDR2: SEHNR and FQNEAQ (reference sequence). CDR3 length: 14 residues. The CDR3 here is CASSFSGGEETQYF. CDR3 sequence (DNA): TGTGCCAGCAGCTTTAGCGGGGGGGAAGAGACCCAGTACTTC.

There are a few counts of this clonotype. The J gene is TRBJ2-2, the V gene TRBV28; 11 bases are shared with TRBD2. CDR3 length: 18 amino acids. V dropped 5 bases and J dropped 5; count of bases not matched to a gene: 13. CDR1 is MDHEN and CDR2 is SYDVKM in the germline V gene. CDR3 DNA sequence: TGTGCCAGCAGTCCCCGTATGTTAGCGGGAGGGAAAACCGGGGAGCTGTTTTTT. Its protein is CASSPRMLAGGKTGELFF.

The chain carries TRBV7-9 and TRBJ1-1; TRBD1 is a possible D gene (6 bases). The CDR3 totals 12 residues. Germline V gene sequence: CDR1 SEHNR, CDR2 FQNEAQ (reference sequence). The V end was cut by 3 bases, the J end by 8 bases, with 10 bases between. CDR3 in amino acids: CASSFGGLEAFF. CDR3 in DNA: TGTGCCAGCAGCTTTGGGGGGCTGGAAGCTTTCTTT.

The table lists this clonotype with a few counts. This rearrangement joins TRBV9 to TRBJ2-2; no clear D gene. V was pared by 0 bases and J by 6 bases, with 6 bases between. CDR1 is SGDLS and CDR2 is YYNGEE in the germline V gene. The CDR3 has 13 residues. The chain's CDR3 is CASSVGGSGELFF. In nucleotides, the CDR3 is TGTGCCAGCAGCGTAGGGGGTTCCGGGGAGCTGTTTTTT.

This clonotype was counted between two and nine times. The V call is TRBV29-1, the J call TRBJ2-5, with D unresolved. The CDR3 has 11 residues. Germline CDR1 reads SQVTM; CDR2 reads ANQGSEA. V was trimmed by 7 bases and J by 5 bases, leaving 11 bases between them. The CDR3 spells CSGGKGETQYF. In nucleotides, the CDR3 is TGCAGCGGGGGAAAAGGGGAGACCCAGTACTTC. The variable domain in full, completed from reference TRBV29-1 and TRBJ2-5, reads SAVISQKPSRDICQRGTSLTIQCQVDSQVTMMFWYRQQPGQSLTLIATANQGSEATYESGFVIDKFPISRPNLTFSTLTVSNMSPEDSSIYLCSGGKGETQYFGPGTRLLVL.

This clonotype occurred once. This chain uses TRBV18 with TRBJ2-7; no clear D gene. There are 14 residues in the CDR3. Germline CDR1 reads KGHSH; CDR2 reads LQKENI. With 3 bases removed from V and 0 bases from J, the gap between germline ends came to 9 bases. In DNA form, the CDR3 reads TGTGCCAGCTCACCTGTAGGGCCCTCCTACGAGCAGTACTTC. Amino acids: CASSPVGPSYEQYF.

This clonotype showed up just a few times. J is TRBJ2-7 and V is TRBV2; TRBD1 aligns across 9 bases. Trimming took 5 bases from V and 3 from J; bases not matched to a gene: 8. Per the germline V gene, CDR1 is SNHLY and CDR2 is FYNNEI. The CDR3 consists of 15 residues. CDR3 in amino acids: CASSRPGQGNYEQYF. The CDR3 nucleotides read TGTGCCAGCAGTCGCCCGGGACAGGGTAACTACGAGCAGTACTTC. The complete variable domain, with remaining parts taken from reference TRBV2 and TRBJ2-7, reads EPEVTQTPSHQVTQMGQEVILRCVPISNHLYFYWYRQILGQKVEFLVSFYNNEISEKSEIFDDQFSVERPDGSNFTLKIRSTKLEDSAMYFCASSRPGQGNYEQYFGPGTRLTVT.

J is TRBJ2-3 and V is TRBV7-9; 9 positions agree with TRBD2. This CDR3 spans 15 amino acids. The junction had 8 bases not matched to a gene; V was cut back by 5 bases and J by 5 bases. Germline V CDR1 and CDR2: SEHNR, FQNEAQ (reference sequence). CDR3 loop: CASSRVAGVGDTQYF. For the CDR3, the DNA is TGTGCCAGCAGCCGGGTAGCGGGGGTGGGAGATACGCAGTATTTT.

The rearrangement joins TRBV11-2 to TRBJ2-5; no clear D. The J call is doubtful: the DNA matches TRBJ2-1 better. CDR1 is SGHAT and CDR2 is FQNNGV in the germline V gene. The CDR3 extends over 16 amino acids. The CDR3: CASSLGPAVTHNEQFF. As DNA, the CDR3 is TGTGCCAGCAGCTTAGGGCCAGCCGTGACCCACAATGAGCAGTTCTTC.

The rearrangement uses TRBV7-9 and TRBJ2-3; D not certain. Germline V CDR1 and CDR2: SEHNR, FQNEAQ (reference sequence). V was clipped by 5 bases and J by 7 bases, with 10 bases between them. The CDR3 spans 12 residues. The CDR3 loop is CASSPAPNTQYF. CDR3 bases: TGTGCCAGCAGCCCAGCGCCTAATACGCAGTATTTT.

The rearrangement joins TRBV7-2 to TRBJ2-5, with a weak D call TRBD2 (5 bases). CDR3 length equals 14 residues. Trimming removed 6 bases from V and 4 bases from J, with 15 bases in between. Germline CDR1 SGHTA, CDR2 FQGNSA. CDR3 DNA sequence: TGTGCCAGCAGGGACGCGGGCAAGCCAGAGACCCAGTACTTC. Protein: CASRDAGKPETQYF.

The rearrangement joins TRBV21-1 to TRBJ1-5. TRBV21-1 is reported as a pseudogene. CDR3 size: 14 residues. CDR3: CARDRTYSNQPQHF. DNA of the CDR3: TGTGCCAGGGACCGCACTTATAGCAATCAGCCCCAGCATTTT.

This clonotype was detected a few times. The chain has TRBV2 and TRBJ1-1; no definite D call. V was clipped by 5 bases and J by 6 bases, with 4 bases between them. There are 10 residues in the CDR3. From germline, CDR1 is SNHLY and CDR2 FYNNEI. CDR3 coding DNA: TGTGCCAGCAGTCTCTCTGAAGCTTTCTTT. The encoded protein is CASSLSEAFF.

In its sample, this clonotype was seen a few times. The chain uses TRBV5-5 and TRBJ2-5, with D possibly TRBD2 on 6 matching bases. The CDR3 extends over 14 amino acids. Germline CDR1 is SGHKS and CDR2 is YYEKEE (reference sequence). Trimming pared 3 bases from V and 4 bases from J, leaving 13 bases between. The CDR3 sequence is CASSWEALRETQYF. The CDR3 coding sequence is TGTGCCAGCAGCTGGGAGGCGCTTCGAGAGACCCAGTACTTC.

This clonotype has a handful of counts. The chain links TRBV7-2 to TRBJ1-2; D possibly corresponds to TRBD1 (6 bases). V gave up 0 bases and J gave up 5 bases, with 16 bases separating them. Germline CDR1 reads SGHTA; CDR2 reads FQGNSA. The CDR3 length is 16 residues. The CDR3, as DNA: TGTGCCAGCAGCTTAGCCTTCGCGACAGGTTTATATGGCTACACCTTC. Amino acids: CASSLAFATGLYGYTF.

The CDR3 DNA reads as TGCAGCGCCATGCGCGACAGGGGAGCAGATACGCAGTATTTT. Its protein product is CSAMRDRGADTQYF. This chain joins TRBV29-1 and TRBJ2-3, with 8 bases matching TRBD1. J lost 4 bases, V lost 7 bases, and 10 bases had no gene match. This CDR3 region has 14 residues. In germline, CDR1 is SQVTM, CDR2 ANQGSEA.

V is TRBV12-3 or TRBV12-4 and J is TRBJ2-7; weak D call: TRBD1 (6 bases). CDR3 size: 15 residues. The V end was cut by 3 bases, the J end by 5 bases, with 17 bases between. The CDR3 loop reads CASSLVWGQGHEQYF. DNA of the CDR3: TGTGCCAGCAGTTTGGTTTGGGGGCAGGGCCACGAGCAGTACTTC.

V usage is TRBV10-3 and J usage is TRBJ1-1, with D unclear. The CDR3 runs to 11 residues. The germline V gene has CDR1 ENHRY and CDR2 SYGVKD. The V and J ends lost 7 bases and 1 base respectively, with 4 bases between them. Here the CDR3 reads CAIMTNTEAFF. The CDR3 DNA reads TGTGCCATCATGACGAACACTGAAGCTTTCTTT.

This clonotype was seen a handful of times. The chain has TRBV2 and TRBJ1-2; 11 nucleotides match TRBD1. V shed 6 bases, J shed 6 bases, and the junction held 6 bases outside the gene matches. The CDR3 covers 14 residues. Germline CDR1 reads SNHLY; CDR2 reads FYNNEI. CDR3 region: CASRPRTGGDGYTF. The CDR3 nucleotides are TGTGCCAGCAGGCCAAGGACAGGGGGCGATGGCTACACCTTC.

The chain uses TRBV9 and TRBJ1-4; D ambiguous. This CDR3 contains 15 residues. CDR1 and CDR2 (germline): SGDLS, YYNGEE. Trimming removed 4 bases from V and 0 bases from J, with 10 bases in between. In nucleotides, the CDR3 is TGTGCCAGCAGCCCCCACAGAGCAACTAATGAAAAACTGTTTTTT. Protein product: CASSPHRATNEKLFF. The full variable domain, with the rest looked up from reference TRBV9 and TRBJ1-4, is DSGVTQTPKHLITATGQRVTLRCSPRSGDLSVYWYQQSLDQGLQFLIQYYNGEERAKGNILERFSAQQFPDLHSELNLSSLELGDSALYFCASSPHRATNEKLFFGSGTQLSVL.

Regarding this clonotype: A much larger clone is a single base away; this may be a read error. The chain combines TRBV28 with TRBJ2-5; possible D gene TRBD1, 5 bases. The V gene's germline CDR1 is MDHEN and CDR2 SYDVKM. This CDR3 spans 15 amino acids. V lost 8 bases and J 4 bases, leaving 20 bases between the germline ends. CDR3 nucleotides: TGTGCCAGCGGCACCGGACACGCATCCCCAGAGACCCAGTACTTC. This sequence encodes CASGTGHASPETQYF.

The rearrangement uses TRBV7-9 and TRBJ1-6, with D unclear. V dropped 1 base and J dropped 8 bases, with 12 bases sitting between them. The germline CDR1 and CDR2 sequences are SEHNR and FQNEAQ (reference sequence). The CDR3 totals 15 residues. This chain's CDR3 is CASSLVSGLHSPLHF. CDR3 bases: TGTGCCAGCAGCTTAGTTTCGGGTTTGCATTCACCCCTCCACTTT.

By sample share, this clonotype is medium-sized. One end of the junction fails to match germline, which may point to a read error. CDR3 protein: CASSLAGLNNEQFF. CDR3 nucleotides: TGTGCCAGCAGTTTAGCGGGACTTAACAATGAGCAGTTCTTC. The rearrangement links TRBV7-2 to TRBJ2-1; 8 bases align to TRBD2. CDR1 is SGHTA, CDR2 FQGNSA, per germline. This CDR3 comprises 14 residues.

This clonotype was found a few times. The genes are TRBV20-1 and TRBJ2-5; no clear D gene. Gene TRBJ2-1 matches the end of the DNA better, so the J call may be wrong. Germline V lookup: CDR1 DFQATT, CDR2 SNEGSKA (reference sequence). The CDR3 sequence is 14 residues long. This chain's CDR3 is CSASSYRAVNEQFF. In DNA, the CDR3 is TGCAGTGCAAGTTCCTACCGGGCCGTTAATGAGCAGTTCTTC.

The chain couples TRBV5-8 to TRBJ1-5, with TRBD1 identical over 12 bases. V lost 3 bases and J lost 5; bases outside the gene matches: 3. The germline gives CDR1 SGHTS, CDR2 YDEGEE. The CDR3 sequence is 15 residues long. CDR3 sequence reads: CASSSGTGGYQPQHF. In nucleotides, the CDR3 is TGTGCCAGCAGCTCCGGGACAGGGGGCTATCAGCCCCAGCATTTT.

The genes are TRBV29-1 and TRBJ1-2, with TRBD1 matching over 8 bases. The trim removed 7 bases at V and 6 bases at J, leaving 7 bases unmatched. The CDR3 consists of 12 residues. CDR1 SQVTM and CDR2 ANQGSEA come from the germline V gene. The CDR3 DNA is TGCAGCGGCGCAGGGGGCCCTAATGGCTACACCTTC. This encodes CSGAGGPNGYTF.

The rearrangement joins TRBV6-4 to TRBJ1-4; no clear D gene. This CDR3 region has 15 residues. Trimming stripped 4 bases from V and 0 bases from J, with 9 bases between. Per the germline V gene, CDR1 is MRHNA and CDR2 is SNTAGT. CDR3 nucleotide sequence: TGTGCCAGCAGTGGGAAAGGCGCAACTAATGAAAAACTGTTTTTT. This encodes CASSGKGATNEKLFF.

In its sample, this clonotype was seen a few times. The chain joins TRBV20-1 to TRBJ2-1; 10 bases fit TRBD2. The CDR3 is made up of 16 amino acids. Trimming at V came to 3 bases and at J to 3 bases, leaving 8 bases not matched to a gene. CDR1 and CDR2 (germline): DFQATT, SNEGSKA (reference sequence). The CDR3 region is CSARAPGTSVYNEQFF. For the CDR3, the DNA is TGCAGTGCTAGGGCCCCCGGGACTAGCGTCTACAATGAGCAGTTCTTC.